Following are 30 T cell receptor beta chains from one sample sequenced in a study of blood T cell repertoires in COVID-19. The data were produced by immunoSEQ multiplex PCR, yet TCRdb's version contains in-frame clones alone and is incomplete. The sample shows some 170,000 clones, 65% to 85% of them seen only once. The sample comprised PBMCs or T cells enriched from blood (not recorded which). These receptors were taken from a man between 40 and 49 years old who had recovered from COVID-19.

This clone was observed a few times. This sequence joins TRBV4-1 and TRBJ1-3; 7 bases are shared with TRBD1. V dropped 0 bases and J dropped 3; count of bases not matched to a gene: 2. The CDR3 is 15 amino acids. Germline lookup yields CDR1 MGHRA and CDR2 YSYEKL. This CDR3 reads CASSQDRTGGNTIYF. The CDR3 DNA reads as TGCGCCAGCAGCCAAGACCGGACAGGTGGAAACACCATATATTTT.

V is TRBV2 and J is TRBJ2-3; the match to TRBD2 covers 7 bases. There are 15 residues in the CDR3. In germline, CDR1 is SNHLY, CDR2 FYNNEI. Germline trimming cut 1 base from V and 6 bases from J; bases unmatched to any gene: 7. The CDR3 here is CASSEGLAARDTQYF. The CDR3 DNA is TGTGCCAGCAGTGAAGGCCTAGCGGCCCGGGATACGCAGTATTTT.

This chain joins TRBV19 and TRBJ2-3; 8 nucleotides match TRBD1. The trim removed 4 bases at V and 3 bases at J, leaving 9 bases unmatched. From germline, CDR1 is LNHDA and CDR2 SQIVND (reference sequence). CDR3 length equals 16 residues. CDR3 residues: CASSSRQGPRTDTQYF. The CDR3 coding sequence is TGTGCCAGTAGTAGCAGACAGGGGCCGAGGACAGATACGCAGTATTTT. Combining the CDR3 with reference TRBV19 and TRBJ2-3 gives the whole variable domain DGGITQSPKYLFRKEGQNVTLSCEQNLNHDAMYWYRQDPGQGLRLIYYSQIVNDFQKGDIAEGYSVSREKKESFPLTVTSAQKNPTAFYLCASSSRQGPRTDTQYFGPGTRLTVL.

The V call is TRBV11-3, the J call TRBJ1-6; TRBD1 matches 7 bases. This CDR3 region has 14 residues. The J segment lost 8 bases and the V segment lost 5 bases, leaving 6 bases of the junction unmatched. The germline V gene encodes CDR1 SGHNT and CDR2 YENEEA. In DNA, the CDR3 is TGTGCCAGCAGCGCCGGGACAGAATATTCACCCCTCCACTTT. Translation: CASSAGTEYSPLHF.

The J gene is TRBJ1-1, the V gene TRBV5-1, with TRBD1 identical over 7 bases. There are 16 residues in the CDR3. Germline CDR1 is SGHRS and CDR2 is YFSETQ. V gave up 4 bases and J gave up 0 bases; unmatched junction bases: 9. The CDR3 bases are TGCGCCAGCAGCAACCCTCGACAGGGTTTGAACACTGAAGCTTTCTTT. Its protein is CASSNPRQGLNTEAFF.

The rearrangement uses TRBV7-6 and TRBJ2-7; 9 positions match TRBD1. The germline gives CDR1 SGHVS, CDR2 FNYEAQ. The CDR3 contains 15 residues. Trimming took 5 bases from V and 9 from J; bases not matched to a gene: 14. In DNA, the CDR3 is TGTGCCAGCAGCCCGACCGCCGGGACAGGGATTGGGCAGTACTTC. This gives the protein CASSPTAGTGIGQYF.

This chain joins TRBV5-1 and TRBJ2-3; D perhaps matches TRBD2 (6 bases). The CDR3 has 12 amino acids. The germline CDR1 and CDR2 sequences are SGHRS and YFSETQ. Trimming removed 5 bases from V and 6 bases from J, with 10 bases in between. The CDR3 coding sequence is TGCGCCAGCAGTCTTGGAGGGGATACGCAGTATTTT. Its translation is CASSLGGDTQYF.

This clone was observed once. V and J are TRBV7-9 and TRBJ1-2; 7 bases match TRBD1. V lost 1 base, J lost 3 bases, and 5 bases stayed unmatched. Germline V gene data show CDR1 as SEHNR and CDR2 as FQNEAQ (reference sequence). CDR3 length: 15 residues. CDR3 coding DNA: TGTGCCAGCAGCTTAGTAGGACAGGACCACTATGGCTACACCTTC. This gives the protein CASSLVGQDHYGYTF.

The chain is built from TRBV2 and TRBJ2-1, with D possibly being TRBD2 (6 bases). This CDR3 region has 18 residues. The germline V gene has CDR1 SNHLY and CDR2 FYNNEI. The V and J ends lost 6 bases and 6 bases respectively, with 27 bases between them. CDR3 loop: CASRAESTTSFGRNEQFF. The CDR3 bases are TGTGCCAGCAGGGCAGAGTCAACGACTAGTTTCGGCCGCAATGAGCAGTTCTTC.

This clone was counted only a few times. V and J are TRBV9 and TRBJ1-2, with D possibly being TRBD1 (5 bases). The germline CDR1 and CDR2 sequences are SGDLS and YYNGEE. V was shortened by 0 bases and J by 2 bases, with 23 bases between the two germline ends. The length of the CDR3 is 19 residues. The DNA for the CDR3 is TGTGCCAGCAGCGTAGGGTTCACTTCTACAGGACTAATCAACTATGGCTACACCTTC. Translation: CASSVGFTSTGLINYGYTF. Full variable domain (outside the CDR3, taken from reference TRBV9 and TRBJ1-2): DSGVTQTPKHLITATGQRVTLRCSPRSGDLSVYWYQQSLDQGLQFLIQYYNGEERAKGNILERFSAQQFPDLHSELNLSSLELGDSALYFCASSVGFTSTGLINYGYTFGSGTRLTVV.

This clone came up once. V is TRBV27 and J is TRBJ2-2; perhaps TRBD2 as D (6 bases). CDR1 MNHEY and CDR2 SMNVEV come from the germline V gene (reference sequence). V was shortened by 6 bases and J by 1 base, with 12 bases between the two germline ends. The CDR3 loop spans 15 amino acids. CDR3 bases: TGTGCCAGCAGAACGGGGGTCGGGAACACCGGGGAGCTGTTTTTT. Translating gives CASRTGVGNTGELFF.

This clone was recorded once. The chain combines TRBV5-6 with TRBJ2-1; 9 nucleotides line up with TRBD1. V lost 4 bases and J lost 2; bases outside the gene matches: 7. This CDR3 comprises 16 residues. Per germline, CDR1 SGHDT and CDR2 YYEEEE. For the CDR3, the DNA is TGTGCCAGCAGCCCTCGACAGGGGGTCGCCTACAATGAGCAGTTCTTC. This gives the protein CASSPRQGVAYNEQFF.

This clone occurred once. The gene calls are TRBV18 and TRBJ2-3; 7 bases match TRBD2. CDR1 is KGHSH and CDR2 is LQKENI in the germline V gene. This CDR3 comprises 16 residues. J lost 2 bases, V lost 3 bases, and 8 bases had no gene match. DNA for the CDR3: TGTGCCAGCTCACCGGAGCGGGACTTTTACACAGATACGCAGTATTTT. It is translated as CASSPERDFYTDTQYF.

The chain combines TRBV5-4 with TRBJ1-2; 11 positions agree with TRBD1. The J segment lost 6 bases and the V segment lost 4 bases, leaving 8 bases of the junction unmatched. Germline V gives CDR1 SGHNT, CDR2 YYREEE (reference sequence). The CDR3 runs 15 residues. CDR3 sequence reads: CASSTRTGGVDGYTF. CDR3 in DNA: TGTGCCAGCAGCACTCGGACAGGGGGCGTTGATGGCTACACCTTC.

The CDR3 DNA follows: TGTGCCAGCACCCGGGGGTCCCCCTCTGGAAACACCATATATTTT. Amino acid sequence: CASTRGSPSGNTIYF. The rearrangement uses TRBV9 and TRBJ1-3, with a tentative D call TRBD1 (5 bases). The V and J ends lost 6 bases and 0 bases respectively, with 13 bases between them. The CDR3 is 15 amino acids. The germline V gene has CDR1 SGDLS and CDR2 YYNGEE.

The J gene is TRBJ1-5, the V gene TRBV19; 9 positions agree with TRBD1. In germline, CDR1 is LNHDA, CDR2 SQIVND (reference sequence). This CDR3 spans 15 amino acids. With 0 bases clipped from V and 6 bases from J, the junction kept 3 bases outside the gene matches. CDR3: CASSIEGQGIQPQHF. DNA of the CDR3: TGTGCCAGTAGTATAGAGGGACAGGGAATTCAGCCCCAGCATTTT.

The CDR3 DNA sequence: TGTGCCAGCAGCTTAATCCGAGGGACTGAAGCTTTCTTT. Translation: CASSLIRGTEAFF. This chain links TRBV5-5 with TRBJ1-1; D is unresolved. V lost 2 bases and J 5 bases, leaving 10 bases between the germline ends. Germline V CDR1 and CDR2: SGHKS, YYEKEE (reference sequence). There are 13 residues in the CDR3.

V is TRBV2 and J is TRBJ1-3, with D perhaps matching TRBD1 (5 bases). Trimming shortened V by 7 bases and J by 0 bases, and 13 bases separated the two germline ends. CDR3 length equals 15 residues. Germline CDR1 is SNHLY and CDR2 is FYNNEI. The CDR3 coding sequence is TGTGCCAGCATCGACACAGGTTTCTCTGGAAACACCATATATTTT. Its protein product is CASIDTGFSGNTIYF.

The chain is built from TRBV9 and TRBJ2-1, with 12 bases identical to TRBD2. J gave up 0 bases and V 7 bases, and 2 bases lay outside the gene matches. CDR1 SGDLS and CDR2 YYNGEE come from the germline V gene. This CDR3 contains 15 residues. The CDR3 bases are TGTGCCAGCGGACTAGCGGGGAGCTCCTACAATGAGCAGTTCTTC. Amino acid sequence: CASGLAGSSYNEQFF.

This clone came up a few times. The V call is TRBV15, the J call TRBJ2-3, with 11 bases fitting TRBD2. Germline trimming cut 3 bases from V and 6 bases from J; bases unmatched to any gene: 2. Germline CDR1 reads LNHNV; CDR2 reads YYDKDF (reference sequence). The CDR3 totals 14 residues. CDR3 residues: CATSRTSGADTQYF. CDR3 sequence (DNA): TGTGCCACCAGCAGGACTAGCGGGGCGGATACGCAGTATTTT.

The chain uses TRBV11-2 and TRBJ2-2, with 7 positions matching TRBD1. After removal of 8 bases from V and 3 bases from J, the junction contained 9 bases not matched to a gene. The germline gives CDR1 SGHAT, CDR2 FQNNGV. The CDR3 runs 15 residues. The CDR3 region is CASRPRTGYTGELFF. The CDR3 bases are TGTGCCAGCCGACCCCGGACAGGCTACACCGGGGAGCTGTTTTTT.

Here the CDR3 reads CASSLAGQGVDGANVLTF. Written as DNA, the CDR3 is TGTGCCAGCAGCTTGGCAGGACAGGGGGTAGATGGGGCCAACGTCCTGACTTTC. The J gene is TRBJ2-6, the V gene TRBV5-6; TRBD1 matches 10 bases. V shed 0 bases, J shed 3 bases, and the junction held 6 bases outside the gene matches. The V gene's germline CDR1 is SGHDT and CDR2 YYEEEE. CDR3 length equals 18 residues.

In this sample, this clone turned up a few times. The J gene is TRBJ1-2, the V gene TRBV6-1; D gene unclear. V dropped 2 bases and J dropped 8 bases, with 9 bases sitting between them. The germline CDR1 and CDR2 sequences are MNHNS and SASEGT. This CDR3 is built from 12 residues. In DNA, the CDR3 is TGTGCCAGCAGTGAACGGGGATTAGGCTACACCTTC. Its translation is CASSERGLGYTF.

The chain carries TRBV28 and TRBJ1-5; 7 bases are a match to TRBD1. Per the germline V gene, CDR1 is MDHEN and CDR2 is SYDVKM. The CDR3 is made up of 12 amino acids. After removal of 6 bases from V and 11 bases from J, the junction contained 7 bases not matched to a gene. CDR3 loop: CASSVTGEAQHF. DNA for the CDR3: TGTGCCAGCAGCGTTACAGGGGAAGCCCAGCATTTT.

The chain's CDR3 is CASSLSGGGNYPYEQYF. DNA for the CDR3: TGTGCCAGCAGCCTCTCGGGTGGGGGGAATTATCCCTACGAGCAGTACTTC. This rearrangement joins TRBV11-2 to TRBJ2-7, with D possibly being TRBD2 (6 bases). This CDR3 comprises 17 residues. Between the trimmed V and J ends, which lost 5 bases and 2 bases, there was a span of 22 bases. In germline, CDR1 is SGHAT, CDR2 FQNNGV.

The chain recombines TRBV30 with TRBJ1-1, with D perhaps matching TRBD1 (6 bases). The V end lost 0 bases, the J end lost 5 bases, and 19 bases lay between the germline ends. Germline V lookup: CDR1 GTSNPN, CDR2 SVGIG (reference sequence). This CDR3 region has 16 residues. CDR3 DNA sequence: TGTGCCTGGAGTGTCTTGAAAGGGGGAATCTCAACTGAAGCTTTCTTT. Translating it yields CAWSVLKGGISTEAFF.

The V and J genes are TRBV30 and TRBJ2-5; D might be TRBD2 (5 bases). The V gene lost 1 base and the J gene lost 5 bases, with 8 bases spanning the gap. This CDR3 has 12 residues. Germline-derived CDR1 and CDR2 are GTSNPN and SVGIG (reference sequence). CDR3 region: CAWSGGGETQYF. The CDR3 bases are TGTGCCTGGAGTGGAGGAGGCGAGACCCAGTACTTC.

The chain combines TRBV30 with TRBJ1-1; D is ambiguous. The CDR3 runs to 13 residues. Trimming cost V 2 bases and J 3 bases, with 10 bases left between them. CDR1 and CDR2 from the germline V gene are GTSNPN and SVGIG (reference sequence). CDR3 DNA: TGTGCCTGGAGTCCCGTGTCTGACACTGAAGCTTTCTTT. It translates to CAWSPVSDTEAFF.

This clone has more than one count but fewer than ten. The chain joins TRBV7-9 to TRBJ1-5, with 7 nucleotides matching TRBD1. CDR1 SEHNR and CDR2 FQNEAQ come from the germline V gene (reference sequence). Unmatched junction bases numbered 9, after V lost 1 base and J lost 6 bases. The CDR3 totals 16 residues. CDR3 in DNA: TGTGCCAGCAGCTTAGGAACAGGGGAGATTAGTCAGCCCCAGCATTTT. Encoded protein: CASSLGTGEISQPQHF.

About this clone: Other DNA sequences within the sample encode an identical CDR3. This rearrangement joins TRBV18 to TRBJ1-2; D may be TRBD1 (6 bases). Per germline, CDR1 KGHSH and CDR2 LQKENI. This CDR3 comprises 14 residues. Deletions cut 2 bases from V and 5 bases from J, with 12 bases between. The CDR3 region has the DNA TGTGCCAGCTCACCAGGGGGCAGATATTATGGCTACACCTTC. Amino acid sequence: CASSPGGRYYGYTF.